The clone carrying this T cell receptor (beta chain) has just a few counts. Its antigen is unidentified. Using a J-beta primer mix together with a sample-barcoded 5' primer, a second PCR was run for roughly 6 to 12 cycles. TCRdb redid the calling of the 5' RACE reads with MiXCR, one entry per CDR3 protein. Of 580,000 or so distinct CDR3 sequences in the sample, 40% to 55% were seen once. These data belong to a study of blood T cells in healthy people across ages. Study in general: Capture via template switching afforded approximately one barcoded beta molecule per two T cells. Study results and caveats: Per-million-T-cell TCR beta diversity fell roughly linearly with age.

Trimming cost V 2 bases and J 6 bases; bases outside gene matches: 4. CDR3 size: 15 residues. Germline CDR1 is SGHAT and CDR2 is FQNNGV. The chain is built from TRBV11-2 and TRBJ2-1; the match to TRBD2 covers 10 bases. This receptor was identified in a man older than 75 in good health. The sequenced material came from blood. The CDR3: CASSLLAGVVNEQFF. CDR3 DNA: TGTGCCAGCAGCTTACTAGCGGGGGTAGTCAATGAGCAGTTCTTC.